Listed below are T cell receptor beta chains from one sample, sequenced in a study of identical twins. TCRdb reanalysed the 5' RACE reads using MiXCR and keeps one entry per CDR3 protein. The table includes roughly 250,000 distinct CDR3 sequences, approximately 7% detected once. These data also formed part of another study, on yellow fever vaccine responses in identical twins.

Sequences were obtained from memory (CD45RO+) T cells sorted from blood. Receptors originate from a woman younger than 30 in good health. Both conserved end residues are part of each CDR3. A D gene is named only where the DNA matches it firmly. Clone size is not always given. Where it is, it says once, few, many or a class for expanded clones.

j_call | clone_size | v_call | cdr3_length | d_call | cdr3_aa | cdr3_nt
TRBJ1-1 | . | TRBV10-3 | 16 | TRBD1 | CAILPGTGAGGTEAFF | TGTGCCATCCTGCCCGGGACAGGGGCCGGGGGAACTGAAGCTTTCTTT
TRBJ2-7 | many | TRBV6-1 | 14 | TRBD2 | CASSMGGRPYEQYF | TGTGCCAGCAGTATGGGGGGGAGGCCCTACGAGCAGTACTTC
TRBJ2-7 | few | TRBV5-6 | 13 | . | CASSLVGVGEQYF | TGTGCCAGCAGCTTGGTGGGAGTAGGCGAGCAGTACTTC
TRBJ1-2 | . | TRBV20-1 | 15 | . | CSARDVRGVDYGYTF | TGCAGTGCTAGAGATGTACGGGGTGTGGACTATGGCTACACCTTC
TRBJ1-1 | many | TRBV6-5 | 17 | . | CASSYSGRGNMNTEAFF | TGTGCCAGCAGTTATAGTGGCCGGGGAAACATGAACACTGAAGCTTTCTTT
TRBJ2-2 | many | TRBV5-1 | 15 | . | CASSLSWGSAGELFF | TGCGCCAGCAGCCTGTCCTGGGGGTCCGCCGGGGAGCTGTTTTTT
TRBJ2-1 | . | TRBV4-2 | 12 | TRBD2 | CASSPDGRERFF | TGTGCCAGCAGCCCTGACGGGAGGGAGAGGTTCTTC
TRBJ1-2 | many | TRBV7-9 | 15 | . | CASSLAPGQGYGYTF | TGTGCCAGCAGCTTAGCCCCCGGGCAGGGCTATGGCTACACCTTC
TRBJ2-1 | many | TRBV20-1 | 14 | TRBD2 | CSAKGLADYNEQFF | TGCAGTGCTAAGGGACTAGCGGATTACAATGAGCAGTTCTTC
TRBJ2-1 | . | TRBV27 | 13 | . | CASSSREGDEQFF | TGTGCCAGCTCCTCCCGTGAGGGGGATGAGCAGTTCTTC
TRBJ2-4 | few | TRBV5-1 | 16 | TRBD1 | CASSLEIRGLKNIQYF | TGCGCCAGCAGCTTGGAGATCAGGGGGCTCAAAAACATTCAGTACTTC
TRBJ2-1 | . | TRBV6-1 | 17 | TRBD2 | CASSRHLLAGGPREQFF | TGTGCCAGCAGTAGACACCTTCTAGCGGGAGGGCCTAGGGAGCAGTTCTTC
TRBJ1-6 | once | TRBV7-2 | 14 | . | CASSLQGRNSPLHF | TGTGCCAGCAGCCTACAGGGTCGGAATTCACCCCTCCACTTT
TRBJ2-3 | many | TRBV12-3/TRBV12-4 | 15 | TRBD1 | CASSSPGQSTDTQYF | TGTGCCAGCAGTTCCCCGGGACAGAGCACAGATACGCAGTATTTT
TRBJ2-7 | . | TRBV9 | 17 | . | CASSVASGPGLSYEQYF | TGTGCCAGCAGCGTAGCCAGCGGGCCCGGTCTCTCCTACGAGCAGTACTTC
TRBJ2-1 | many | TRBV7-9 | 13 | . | CASSLVTGSEQFF | TGTGCCAGCAGCTTAGTGACTGGAAGTGAGCAGTTCTTC
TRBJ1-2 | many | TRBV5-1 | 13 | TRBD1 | CASSLDQGDGYTF | TGCGCCAGCAGCTTGGATCAGGGGGATGGCTACACCTTC
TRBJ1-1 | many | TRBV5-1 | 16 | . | CASSLGTGGGRTEAFF | TGCGCCAGCAGTTTGGGTACCGGGGGCGGTCGGACTGAAGCTTTCTTT
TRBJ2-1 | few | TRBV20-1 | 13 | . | CSASKLDGGEQFF | TGCAGTGCTTCGAAGTTAGATGGCGGTGAGCAGTTCTTC
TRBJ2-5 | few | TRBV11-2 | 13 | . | CASSRGSQETQYF | TGTGCCAGCAGCAGGGGATCGCAAGAGACCCAGTACTTC
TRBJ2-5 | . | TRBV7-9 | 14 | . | CASSLIGLEETQYF | TGTGCCAGCAGCTTAATCGGGTTGGAAGAGACCCAGTACTTC
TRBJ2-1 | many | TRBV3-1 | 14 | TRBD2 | CASSWTSGNTEQFF | TGTGCCAGCAGCTGGACTAGCGGGAACACTGAGCAGTTCTTC
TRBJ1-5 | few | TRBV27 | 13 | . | CASSSKTVGPQHF | TGTGCCAGCAGTTCAAAGACCGTAGGGCCCCAGCATTTT
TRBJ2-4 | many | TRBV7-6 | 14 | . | CASSLDVLPDIQYF | TGTGCCAGCAGCTTAGATGTCCTTCCGGACATTCAGTACTTC
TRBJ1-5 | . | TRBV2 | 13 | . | CASRPEEYQPQHF | TGTGCCAGCAGACCCGAGGAGTATCAGCCCCAGCATTTT
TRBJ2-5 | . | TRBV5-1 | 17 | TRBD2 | CASRGGLAGASQETQYF | TGCGCCAGCAGGGGGGGACTAGCGGGGGCGAGCCAAGAGACCCAGTACTTC
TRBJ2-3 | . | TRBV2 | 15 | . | CASIADRYRTDTQYF | TGTGCCAGCATTGCCGACAGATATCGCACAGATACGCAGTATTTT
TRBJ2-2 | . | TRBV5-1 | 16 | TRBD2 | CASSSGLAEYTGELFF | TGCGCCAGCAGCTCGGGACTAGCGGAATACACCGGGGAGCTGTTTTTT
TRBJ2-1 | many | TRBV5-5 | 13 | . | CASSFRGHNEQFF | TGTGCCAGCAGCTTCCGGGGACACAATGAGCAGTTCTTC
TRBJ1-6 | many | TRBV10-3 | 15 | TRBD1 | CAISESGRGPSPLHF | TGTGCCATCAGTGAGTCGGGCAGGGGGCCTTCACCCCTCCACTTT
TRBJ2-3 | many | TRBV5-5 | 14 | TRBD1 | CASSPPGQGFSQYF | TGTGCCAGCAGCCCGCCGGGACAGGGCTTTAGTCAGTATTTT
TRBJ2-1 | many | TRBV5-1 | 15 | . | CASSLGQGLNNEQFF | TGCGCCAGCAGCTTGGGGCAGGGCTTGAACAATGAGCAGTTCTTC
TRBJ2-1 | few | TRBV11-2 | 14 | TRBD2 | CASSLEAGVGEQFF | TGTGCCAGCAGCTTAGAAGCGGGGGTGGGGGAGCAGTTCTTC
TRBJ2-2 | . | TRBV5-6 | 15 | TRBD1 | CASSTGGWGTGELFF | TGTGCCAGCAGCACAGGGGGCTGGGGGACCGGGGAGCTGTTTTTT
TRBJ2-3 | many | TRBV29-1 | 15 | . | CSVAHPGEGTDTQYF | TGCAGCGTTGCCCATCCCGGCGAGGGCACAGATACGCAGTATTTT
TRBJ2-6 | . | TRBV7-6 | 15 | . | CASSFQTSGANVLTF | TGTGCCAGCAGCTTCCAGACCTCTGGGGCCAACGTCCTGACTTTC
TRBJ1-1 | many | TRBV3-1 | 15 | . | CASSRASWVGAEAFF | TGTGCCAGCAGCCGAGCCAGCTGGGTAGGAGCTGAAGCTTTCTTT
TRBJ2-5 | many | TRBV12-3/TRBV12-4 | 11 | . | CASSFGETQYF | TGTGCCAGCAGTTTCGGAGAGACCCAGTACTTC
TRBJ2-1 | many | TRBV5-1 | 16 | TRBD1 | CASSLGDRSSYNEQFF | TGCGCCAGCAGCTTGGGGGACAGGTCGTCCTACAATGAGCAGTTCTTC
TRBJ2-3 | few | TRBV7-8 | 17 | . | CASSFLNLRASTDTQYF | TGTGCCAGCAGCTTTTTGAACTTGCGGGCGTCTACAGATACGCAGTATTTT
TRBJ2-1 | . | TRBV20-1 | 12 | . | CSATGRHNEQFF | TGCAGTGCTACAGGGCGACACAATGAGCAGTTCTTC
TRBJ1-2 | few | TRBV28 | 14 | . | CASSLQTLNYGYTF | TGTGCCAGCAGTTTGCAGACTCTTAACTATGGCTACACCTTC
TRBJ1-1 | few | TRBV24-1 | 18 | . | CATSGFGFGKDWYTEAFF | TGTGCCACCAGTGGGTTTGGGTTCGGGAAAGACTGGTACACTGAAGCTTTCTTT
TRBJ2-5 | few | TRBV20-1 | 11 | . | CSARLVETQYF | TGCAGTGCTAGGCTAGTCGAGACCCAGTACTTC
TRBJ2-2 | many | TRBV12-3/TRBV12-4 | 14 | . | CASNRGGGTGELFF | TGTGCCAGCAATAGAGGAGGGGGAACCGGGGAGCTGTTTTTT
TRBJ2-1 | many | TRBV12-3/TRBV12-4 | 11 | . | CASSLADEQFF | TGTGCCAGCAGTTTAGCGGATGAGCAGTTCTTC
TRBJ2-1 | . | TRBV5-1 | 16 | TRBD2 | CASSLGEELAGVEQFF | TGCGCCAGCAGCTTGGGAGAGGAACTAGCGGGAGTGGAGCAGTTCTTC
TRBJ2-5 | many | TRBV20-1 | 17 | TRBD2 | CSARDHKGLAGSETQYF | TGCAGTGCTAGAGACCACAAGGGGCTAGCGGGGTCAGAGACCCAGTACTTC
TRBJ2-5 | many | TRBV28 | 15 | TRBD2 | CASRSGTSGQETQYF | TGTGCCAGCAGATCTGGGACTAGCGGCCAAGAGACCCAGTACTTC
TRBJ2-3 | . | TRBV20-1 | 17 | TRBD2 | CSVRGSGRARSTDTQYF | TGCAGTGTTAGAGGAAGCGGGAGGGCGAGGAGCACAGATACGCAGTATTTT
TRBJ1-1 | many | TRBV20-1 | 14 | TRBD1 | CSATRTGMNTEAFF | TGCAGTGCGACCCGGACAGGGATGAACACTGAAGCTTTCTTT
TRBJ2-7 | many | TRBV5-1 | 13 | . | CASSLRGDYEQYF | TGCGCCAGCAGCTTGAGAGGGGACTACGAGCAGTACTTC
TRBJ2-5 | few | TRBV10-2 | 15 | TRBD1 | CASTEETGWQETQYF | TGCGCCAGCACAGAAGAGACAGGGTGGCAAGAGACCCAGTACTTC
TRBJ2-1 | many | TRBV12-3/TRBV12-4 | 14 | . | CASSVRSSYNEQFF | TGTGCCAGCAGTGTCAGAAGCTCCTACAATGAGCAGTTCTTC
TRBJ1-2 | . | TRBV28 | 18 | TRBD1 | CASSLYPPDRAVNYGYTF | TGTGCCAGCAGTTTATACCCCCCGGACAGGGCCGTGAACTATGGCTACACCTTC